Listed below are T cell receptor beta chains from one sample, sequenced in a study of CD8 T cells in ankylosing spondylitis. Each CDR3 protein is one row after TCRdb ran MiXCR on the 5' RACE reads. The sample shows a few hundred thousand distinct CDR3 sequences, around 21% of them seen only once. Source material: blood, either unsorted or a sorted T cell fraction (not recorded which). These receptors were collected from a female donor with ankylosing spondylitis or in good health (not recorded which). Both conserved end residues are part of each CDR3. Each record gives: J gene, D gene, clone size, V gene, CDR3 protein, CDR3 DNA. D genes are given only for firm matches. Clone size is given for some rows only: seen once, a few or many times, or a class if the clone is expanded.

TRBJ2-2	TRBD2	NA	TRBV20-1	CSATTSGSTGELFF	TGCAGTGCCACTACTAGCGGGTCCACCGGGGAGCTGTTTTTT
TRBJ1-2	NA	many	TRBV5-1	CASSPRSGGYGYTF	TGCGCCAGCAGCCCGCGAAGCGGGGGCTATGGCTACACCTTC
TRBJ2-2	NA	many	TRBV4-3	CASSLLGYNTGELFF	TGCGCCAGCAGCCTACTCGGATATAACACCGGGGAGCTGTTTTTT
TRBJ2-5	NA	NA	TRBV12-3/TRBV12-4	CASSPSRTTQETQYF	TGTGCCAGCAGCCCCTCCCGGACAACACAAGAGACCCAGTACTTC
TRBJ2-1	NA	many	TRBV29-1	CSVEVPPPQNEQFF	TGCAGCGTTGAGGTGCCCCCCCCTCAAAATGAGCAGTTCTTC
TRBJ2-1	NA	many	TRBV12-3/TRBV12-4	CASSLPATQEFEQFF	TGTGCCAGCAGTTTACCAGCCACTCAGGAGTTTGAGCAGTTCTTC
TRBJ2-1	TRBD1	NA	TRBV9	CASSVGPRDSAPFF	TGTGCCAGCAGCGTAGGGCCTAGGGACAGCGCACCGTTCTTC
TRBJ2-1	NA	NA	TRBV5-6	CASSSPSAPYYNEQFF	TGTGCCAGCAGCTCACCATCCGCGCCTTACTACAATGAGCAGTTCTTC
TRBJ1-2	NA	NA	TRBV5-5	CASSLDATSYGYTF	TGTGCCAGCAGCTTGGATGCGACGAGCTATGGCTACACCTTC
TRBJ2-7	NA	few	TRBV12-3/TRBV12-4	CASSLTQGGEQYF	TGTGCCAGCAGTTTGACACAGGGCGGCGAGCAGTACTTC
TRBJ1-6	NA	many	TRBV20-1	CSARPGRSPLHF	TGCAGTGCTAGGCCCGGACGATCACCCCTCCACTTT
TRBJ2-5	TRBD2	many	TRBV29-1	CSVENRGLAGEGQETQYF	TGCAGCGTTGAAAACCGGGGACTAGCGGGAGAAGGGCAAGAGACCCAGTACTTC
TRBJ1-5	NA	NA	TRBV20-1	CSAIRTIGSGQPQHF	TGCAGTGCTATCCGCACTATAGGGAGCGGTCAGCCCCAGCATTTT
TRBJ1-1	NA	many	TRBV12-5	CASGLSGVAFF	TGTGCTAGTGGTTTGTCCGGTGTGGCTTTCTTT
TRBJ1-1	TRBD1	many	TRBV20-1	CSAWDRGMTEAFF	TGCAGTGCCTGGGACAGGGGAATGACTGAAGCTTTCTTT
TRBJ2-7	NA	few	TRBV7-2	CASSPRTGVFYEQYF	TGTGCCAGCAGCCCCCGGACCGGAGTCTTTTACGAGCAGTACTTC
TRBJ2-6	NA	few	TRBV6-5	CASSYIAGGANVLTF	TGTGCCAGCAGTTACATCGCGGGTGGGGCCAACGTCCTGACTTTC
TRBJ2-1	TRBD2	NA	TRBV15	CATSREEAGGVNEQFF	TGTGCCACCAGCAGAGAAGAGGCGGGAGGCGTCAATGAGCAGTTCTTC
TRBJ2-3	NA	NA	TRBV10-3	CAISVSGGTDTQYF	TGTGCCATCAGTGTGTCGGGGGGCACAGATACGCAGTATTTT
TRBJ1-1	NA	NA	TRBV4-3	CASSQDDGANTEAFF	TGCGCCAGCAGCCAAGATGATGGTGCCAACACTGAAGCTTTCTTT
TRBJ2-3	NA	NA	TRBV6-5	CASSYGVSTDTQYF	TGTGCCAGCAGTTACGGAGTGAGCACAGATACGCAGTATTTT
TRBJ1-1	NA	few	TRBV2	CAGRGVNTEAFF	TGTGCCGGGCGTGGGGTTAACACTGAAGCTTTCTTT
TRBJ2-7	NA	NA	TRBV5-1	CASSLRPLGEVYEQYF	TGCGCCAGCAGCCTCCGACCGCTAGGTGAGGTCTACGAGCAGTACTTC
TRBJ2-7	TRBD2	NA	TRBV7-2	CASSLNPGAGIHEQYF	TGTGCCAGCAGCCTAAACCCGGGAGCGGGGATCCACGAGCAGTACTTC
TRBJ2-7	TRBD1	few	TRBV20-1	CSASRDRVGEQYF	TGCAGTGCTAGCAGGGACAGGGTAGGCGAGCAGTACTTC
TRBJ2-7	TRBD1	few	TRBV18	CASSPGTADHEQYF	TGTGCCAGCTCACCTGGGACAGCGGACCACGAGCAGTACTTC
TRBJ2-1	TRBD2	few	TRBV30	CAWQGTSLDNEQFF	TGTGCCTGGCAAGGGACTAGCTTGGACAATGAGCAGTTCTTC
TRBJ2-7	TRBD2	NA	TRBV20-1	CSARTVSGKQYF	TGCAGTGCTAGGACGGTTAGCGGGAAGCAGTACTTC
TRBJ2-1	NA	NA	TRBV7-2	CASSWTTNNEQFF	TGTGCCAGCAGCTGGACTACGAACAATGAGCAGTTCTTC
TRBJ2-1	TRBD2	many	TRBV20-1	CSAAVGASGRGNEQFF	TGCAGTGCGGCGGTAGGGGCTAGCGGGAGGGGTAATGAGCAGTTCTTC
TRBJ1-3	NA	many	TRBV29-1	CSVEDVASGNTIYF	TGCAGCGTTGAAGATGTGGCGTCCGGAAACACCATATATTTT
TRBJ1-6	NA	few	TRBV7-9	CASSLADRSNSPLHF	TGTGCCAGCAGCTTGGCCGACAGGTCAAATTCACCCCTCCACTTT
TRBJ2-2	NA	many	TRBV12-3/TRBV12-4	CASSPDVLYTGELFF	TGTGCCAGCAGTCCGGACGTGTTATACACCGGGGAGCTGTTTTTT
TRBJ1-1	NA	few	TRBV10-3	CAIRGRLNTEAFF	TGTGCCATAAGGGGCAGATTGAACACTGAAGCTTTCTTT
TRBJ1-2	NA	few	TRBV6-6	CASSYEGFHGYTF	TGTGCCAGCAGTTATGAGGGGTTCCATGGCTACACCTTC
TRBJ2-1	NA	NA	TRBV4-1	CASSQGGGHPAYNEQFF	TGCGCCAGCAGCCAAGGTGGCGGACACCCAGCCTACAATGAGCAGTTCTTC
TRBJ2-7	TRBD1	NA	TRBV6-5	CASSHRLRDRGPYEQYF	TGTGCCAGCAGTCACCGACTAAGGGACAGGGGGCCTTACGAGCAGTACTTC
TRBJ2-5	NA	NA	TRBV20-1	CSALEYQETQYF	TGCAGTGCTCTGGAATACCAAGAGACCCAGTACTTC
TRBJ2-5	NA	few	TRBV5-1	CASSLAEWGLETQYF	TGCGCCAGCAGCTTGGCCGAATGGGGGTTAGAGACCCAGTACTTC
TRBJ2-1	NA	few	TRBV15	CATSRDGGSGTYNEQFF	TGTGCCACCAGCAGAGATGGAGGGAGCGGGACATACAATGAGCAGTTCTTC
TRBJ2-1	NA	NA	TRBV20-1	CSATRLYNEQFF	TGCAGTGCTACACGTCTGTACAATGAGCAGTTCTTC
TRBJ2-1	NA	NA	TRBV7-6	CASSLFGSEIYNEQFF	TGTGCCAGCAGCTTATTTGGTAGCGAGATCTACAATGAGCAGTTCTTC
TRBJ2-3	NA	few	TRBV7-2	CASSLEQSTDTQYF	TGTGCCAGCAGCTTAGAGCAGAGCACAGATACGCAGTATTTT
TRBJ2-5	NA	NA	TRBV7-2	CASSFRVTQETQYF	TGTGCCAGCAGCTTCCGCGTCACCCAAGAGACCCAGTACTTC
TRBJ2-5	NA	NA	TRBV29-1	CSVSGPGETQYF	TGCAGCGTCTCGGGGCCCGGAGAGACCCAGTACTTC
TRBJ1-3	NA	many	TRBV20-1	CSAGPPALKGNTIYF	TGCAGTGCTGGACCCCCGGCTCTGAAAGGAAACACCATATATTTT
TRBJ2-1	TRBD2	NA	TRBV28	CASRQSRLDGSGRGEQFF	TGTGCCAGCAGACAAAGTCGGTTAGATGGTAGCGGGAGGGGTGAGCAGTTCTTC
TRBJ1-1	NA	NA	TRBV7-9	CASSAGVYTEAFF	TGTGCCAGCAGCGCCGGGGTTTACACTGAAGCTTTCTTT
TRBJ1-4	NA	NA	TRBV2	CASSEARTATNEKLFF	TGTGCCAGCAGTGAAGCTCGGACCGCAACTAATGAAAAACTGTTTTTT